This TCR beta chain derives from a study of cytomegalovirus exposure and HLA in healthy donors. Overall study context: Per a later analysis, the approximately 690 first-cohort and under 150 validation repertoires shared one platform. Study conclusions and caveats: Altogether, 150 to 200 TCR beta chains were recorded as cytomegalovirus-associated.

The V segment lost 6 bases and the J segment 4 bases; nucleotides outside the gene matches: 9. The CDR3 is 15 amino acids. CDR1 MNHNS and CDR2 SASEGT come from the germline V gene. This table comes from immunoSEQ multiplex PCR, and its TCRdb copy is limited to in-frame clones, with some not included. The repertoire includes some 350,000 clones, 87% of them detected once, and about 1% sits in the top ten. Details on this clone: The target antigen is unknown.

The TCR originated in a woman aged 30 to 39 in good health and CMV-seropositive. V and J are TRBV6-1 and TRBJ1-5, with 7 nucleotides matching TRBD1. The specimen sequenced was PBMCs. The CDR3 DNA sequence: TGTGCCAGCAGCCCCGGGACAGCACTTAATCAGCCCCAGCATTTT. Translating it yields CASSPGTALNQPQHF.